The clone carrying this T cell receptor beta chain has a count of ten or more. The antigen is not known. The investigators amplified TCR beta CDR3 regions from RNA transcripts. Carried out on the TCR CDR3, a first-round RT-PCR used the HTBI primer set. TCRdb independently ran MiXCR on the multiplex PCR reads; one entry per CDR3 protein. The table has around 350,000 distinct CDR3 sequences, over 12% seen once. Lactation, pregnancy, other autoimmune disease or uncontrolled infection excluded patients. The authors obtained PBMCs from roughly 9.7 ml of fresh peripheral blood. The data originate from a study of T cells in Graves' hyperthyroidism and ophthalmopathy. The V gene lost 6 bases and the J gene lost 6 bases, with 17 bases spanning the gap. Looked up from germline, CDR1 is MDHEN and CDR2 is SYDVKM. The CDR3 covers 15 residues. General study results and limits: In the analysis, a 13 V-J model separated ophthalmopathy from stable hyperthyroidism. Blood also carried most thyroid clonotypes expanded above 0.001.

The V call is TRBV28, the J call TRBJ2-2; a weak D match, TRBD2 (5 bases). The sequenced sample consisted of blood. The sequence was collected from a woman aged 55-69 years with Graves' ophthalmopathy. This CDR3 reads CASRATQGSAGELFF. CDR3 in DNA: TGTGCCAGCAGAGCGACCCAAGGGAGCGCCGGGGAGCTGTTTTTT.